The 11 T cell receptor beta chains reported below all come from one sample, sequenced in a study of OX40 agonist ivuxolimab in advanced cancers. The data were produced by immunoSEQ multiplex PCR, yet TCRdb's version contains in-frame clones alone and is incomplete. Counted here are 45,000 to 65,000 clones, 84% occurring once; the ten biggest clones make up about 3.1%. The specimen comprised CD4+ or CD8+ T cells sorted from blood, sampled in a trial of the OX40 agonist ivuxolimab. All receptors come from an adult with an advanced solid tumor such as melanoma, head and neck, liver or kidney cancer.

The chain couples TRBV20-1 to TRBJ1-1; a possible D gene is TRBD1 (5 bases). Trimming removed 3 bases from V and 7 bases from J, with 9 bases in between. Germline V gives CDR1 DFQATT, CDR2 SNEGSKA (reference sequence). This CDR3 has 11 amino acids. The CDR3 sequence: CSASPQGEAFF. The CDR3 DNA reads TGCAGTGCTAGCCCCCAGGGTGAAGCTTTCTTT.

In the case of this clone: Other DNA sequences in this sample translate to the same CDR3. The chain combines TRBV5-1 with TRBJ1-2; the match to TRBD1 covers 11 bases. Trimming at V came to 0 bases and at J to 8 bases, leaving 3 bases not matched to a gene. This CDR3 region has 14 residues. Germline lookup yields CDR1 SGHRS and CDR2 YFSETQ. In DNA form, the CDR3 reads TGCGCCAGCAGCTTGGCCGGGACAGGGGGAGGCTACACCTTC. It translates to CASSLAGTGGGYTF.

The J gene is TRBJ2-7, the V gene TRBV4-1, with unresolved D. V gave up 0 bases and J gave up 3 bases, with 12 bases separating them. This CDR3 is built from 15 residues. Germline V gives CDR1 MGHRA, CDR2 YSYEKL. The CDR3 here is CASSQERSDGYEQYF. The CDR3 DNA reads as TGCGCCAGCAGCCAAGAACGGTCGGACGGCTACGAGCAGTACTTC.

This chain joins TRBV6-1 and TRBJ1-2, with D possibly matching TRBD1 (5 bases). The CDR3 totals 15 residues. CDR1 is MNHNS, CDR2 SASEGT, per germline. Trimming took 4 bases from V and 4 from J, leaving 16 bases between them. The CDR3 sequence is CASSGGPGQGYGYTF. The CDR3 bases are TGTGCCAGCAGTGGGGGTCCGGGCCAGGGCTATGGCTACACCTTC.

This clone occurred once. The chain links TRBV18 to TRBJ2-3, with 8 nucleotides matching TRBD1. Trimming took 5 bases from V and 4 from J; bases not matched to a gene: 14. Germline-derived CDR1 and CDR2 are KGHSH and LQKENI. This CDR3 has 17 residues. As DNA, the CDR3 is TGTGCCAGCTCAAAACGTGTCTCGGGGACAGGCCCAGATACGCAGTATTTT. Translated, it gives CASSKRVSGTGPDTQYF.

The V call is TRBV6-5, the J call TRBJ2-1, with 8 bases fitting TRBD1. The CDR3 runs to 13 residues. Trimming removed 6 bases from V and 8 bases from J; junction bases left unmatched: 6. CDR1 and CDR2 from the germline V gene are MNHEY and SVGAGI. In DNA form, the CDR3 reads TGTGCCAGCAGGCTGGACAGGGCCGATGAGCAGTTCTTC. Translated, it gives CASRLDRADEQFF.

J is TRBJ2-5 and V is TRBV11-2, with D tentatively TRBD1 (5 bases). The CDR3 has 19 amino acids. Trimming left V 5 bases short and J 2 bases short, with 27 bases between. Germline lookup yields CDR1 SGHAT and CDR2 FQNNGV. CDR3 loop: CASSPAPWTSSSWQETQYF. The CDR3 coding sequence is TGTGCCAGCAGCCCAGCCCCATGGACATCATCTTCATGGCAAGAGACCCAGTACTTC.

The V gene is TRBV10-3, the J gene TRBJ2-7; 11 bases align to TRBD1. Germline CDR1 ENHRY, CDR2 SYGVKD. The length of the CDR3 is 15 residues. J was trimmed by 3 bases and V by 3 bases; bases with no gene match: 4. The CDR3 sequence is CAISDPGQGGYEQYF. The CDR3 DNA reads TGTGCCATCAGTGACCCGGGACAGGGGGGCTACGAGCAGTACTTC.

V and J are TRBV5-6 and TRBJ1-5; 7 bases are a match to TRBD1. With V trimmed by 4 bases and J by 7 bases, 8 bases remained unmatched. Germline CDR1 is SGHDT and CDR2 is YYEEEE. The CDR3 is 14 residues long. The CDR3 region is CASSQTGQGQPQHF. CDR3 coding DNA: TGTGCCAGCAGCCAGACAGGGCAGGGACAGCCCCAGCATTTT. Together with reference TRBV5-6 and TRBJ1-5, the CDR3 gives the full variable domain: DAGVTQSPTHLIKTRGQQVTLRCSPKSGHDTVSWYQQALGQGPQFIFQYYEEEERQRGNFPDRFSGHQFPNYSSELNVNALLLGDSALYLCASSQTGQGQPQHFGDGTRLSIL.

The rearrangement links TRBV5-1 to TRBJ1-6, with D unresolved. CDR3 size: 15 residues. V lost 3 bases to trimming and J lost 6 bases, with 13 bases between them. Germline lookup yields CDR1 SGHRS and CDR2 YFSETQ. CDR3 sequence (DNA): TGCGCCAGCAGCTCTAACCGGGCCGCTAATTCACCCCTCCACTTT. It specifies CASSSNRAANSPLHF.

The chain carries TRBV7-3 and TRBJ2-6; the D is unclear. The V end was cut by 0 bases, the J end by 0 bases, with 3 bases between. This CDR3 spans 15 amino acids. Germline CDR1 and CDR2: SGHTA and FQGTGA. The CDR3: CASSLTGSGANVLTF. DNA for the CDR3: TGTGCCAGCAGCTTAACGGGCTCTGGGGCCAACGTCCTGACTTTC.